These T cell receptor beta chains were read from a single sample in a study of blood T cell repertoires in COVID-19. Here immunoSEQ multiplex PCR was the method, and the copy in TCRdb shows in-frame clones only, minus some. The sample includes fewer than 250,000 clones, roughly three quarters of them seen just once. Sequenced: PBMCs or T cells enriched from blood (not recorded which). The receptors were gathered from a woman aged 45-65 years with acute COVID-19. Each CDR3 is given with its conserved first and last residue. D genes are given only for firm matches. The size field is filled for only some rows; it gives once, few, many or a size class.

d_call: .; v_call: TRBV25-1; clone_size: .; j_call: TRBJ1-1; cdr3_nt: TGTGCCAGCAGGGCATGGCCGTTGGACACTGAAGCTTTCTTT; cdr3_aa: CASRAWPLDTEAFF
d_call: TRBD1; v_call: TRBV4-1; clone_size: .; j_call: TRBJ1-4; cdr3_nt: TGCGCCAGCAGCCAAGAAAACAGGGGAAGTGAAAAACTGTTTTTT; cdr3_aa: CASSQENRGSEKLFF
d_call: .; v_call: TRBV11-2; clone_size: .; j_call: TRBJ2-3; cdr3_nt: TGTGCCAGCAGCGTGCAGGGAAACACAGATACGCAGTATTTT; cdr3_aa: CASSVQGNTDTQYF
d_call: TRBD2; v_call: TRBV19; clone_size: .; j_call: TRBJ2-3; cdr3_nt: TGTGCCAGTAGTGCCGCCCCTACTAGCGGTATCACAGATACGCAGTATTTT; cdr3_aa: CASSAAPTSGITDTQYF
d_call: .; v_call: TRBV5-1; clone_size: few; j_call: TRBJ1-1; cdr3_nt: TGCGCCAGCAGCTTGGTCCCCCCAGGGCTCGGAAACACTGAAGCTTTCTTT; cdr3_aa: CASSLVPPGLGNTEAFF
d_call: .; v_call: TRBV19; clone_size: .; j_call: TRBJ2-2; cdr3_nt: TGTGCCAGTAGACTAAACGCGAACACCGGGGAGCTGTTTTTT; cdr3_aa: CASRLNANTGELFF
d_call: .; v_call: TRBV9; clone_size: .; j_call: TRBJ2-3; cdr3_nt: TGTGCCAGCAGCCGGTACTCGGGTTCGGATACGCAGTATTTT; cdr3_aa: CASSRYSGSDTQYF
d_call: TRBD1; v_call: TRBV2; clone_size: .; j_call: TRBJ1-2; cdr3_nt: TGTGCCACCCGACCCGGGACAGTTAGAGGCTACACCTTC; cdr3_aa: CATRPGTVRGYTF
d_call: TRBD2; v_call: TRBV4-2; clone_size: .; j_call: TRBJ2-5; cdr3_nt: TGTGCCAGCAGCCAAGACCCCGGGACTAGCGGGGCCGTGTACCAAGAGACCCAGTACTTC; cdr3_aa: CASSQDPGTSGAVYQETQYF
d_call: .; v_call: TRBV4-2; clone_size: many; j_call: TRBJ2-4; cdr3_nt: TGTGCCAGCAGCCAAGATAGGGGAGCCAGCCAGGGGACAAACATTCAGTACTTC; cdr3_aa: CASSQDRGASQGTNIQYF
d_call: .; v_call: TRBV27; clone_size: .; j_call: TRBJ1-3; cdr3_nt: TGTGCCAGCAGTTTACGGTGGGGACCACCGGAGGGTGGAAACACCATATATTTT; cdr3_aa: CASSLRWGPPEGGNTIYF
d_call: .; v_call: TRBV5-1; clone_size: .; j_call: TRBJ1-4; cdr3_nt: TGCGCCAGCAGCGGTCAGGGGTGGACTAATGAAAAACTGTTTTTT; cdr3_aa: CASSGQGWTNEKLFF
d_call: TRBD1; v_call: TRBV5-6; clone_size: few; j_call: TRBJ1-2; cdr3_nt: TGTGCCAGCAGCACATTAGGTAGACAGGGGAACTATGGCTACACCTTC; cdr3_aa: CASSTLGRQGNYGYTF
d_call: .; v_call: TRBV4-1; clone_size: .; j_call: TRBJ1-2; cdr3_nt: TGCGCCAGCAGCCAAGTCGGAGCAGGGAAAGACTATGGCTACACCTTC; cdr3_aa: CASSQVGAGKDYGYTF
d_call: .; v_call: TRBV11-2; clone_size: .; j_call: TRBJ1-5; cdr3_nt: TGTGCCAGCAGTTCTACAGGGTTGTCGGGCAATCAGCCCCAGCATTTT; cdr3_aa: CASSSTGLSGNQPQHF
d_call: .; v_call: TRBV3-1/TRBV3-2; clone_size: .; j_call: TRBJ1-2; cdr3_nt: TGTGCCAGCAGCCCTGCCTCAGGGGCTGGAGGCTACACCTTC; cdr3_aa: CASSPASGAGGYTF
d_call: TRBD2; v_call: TRBV5-4; clone_size: .; j_call: TRBJ2-2; cdr3_nt: TGTGCCAGCAGCCCTTGGGGGGGAGGGACCGGGGAGCTGTTTTTT; cdr3_aa: CASSPWGGGTGELFF
d_call: .; v_call: TRBV24-1; clone_size: few; j_call: TRBJ2-5; cdr3_nt: TGTGCCACCAGTGATTACTACACTCAAGAGACCCAGTACTTC; cdr3_aa: CATSDYYTQETQYF
d_call: TRBD1; v_call: TRBV6-5; clone_size: many; j_call: TRBJ2-1; cdr3_nt: TGTGCCAGCAGCTGGGACAGGGGGGAGCAGGAGCAGTTCTTC; cdr3_aa: CASSWDRGEQEQFF
d_call: TRBD1; v_call: TRBV19; clone_size: .; j_call: TRBJ1-5; cdr3_nt: TGTGCCAGTAGGGTAGACAGGGCTGCGAATCAGCCCCAGCATTTT; cdr3_aa: CASRVDRAANQPQHF
d_call: .; v_call: TRBV27; clone_size: many; j_call: TRBJ1-2; cdr3_nt: TGTGCCAGCAGCGCACCGGGAGCCTGGGGCTACACCTTC; cdr3_aa: CASSAPGAWGYTF
d_call: TRBD1; v_call: TRBV6-1; clone_size: .; j_call: TRBJ1-2; cdr3_nt: TGTGCCAGCAGTGAACCGCGACAGGGCGACTATGGCTACACCTTC; cdr3_aa: CASSEPRQGDYGYTF
d_call: .; v_call: TRBV7-2; clone_size: .; j_call: TRBJ1-2; cdr3_nt: TGTGCCAGCAGCCCATCCACGGGTGGCTACACCTTC; cdr3_aa: CASSPSTGGYTF
d_call: .; v_call: TRBV28; clone_size: .; j_call: TRBJ2-2; cdr3_nt: TGTGCCAGCAGCCCCGAGGAAGGCACCGGGGAGCTGTTTTTT; cdr3_aa: CASSPEEGTGELFF
d_call: .; v_call: TRBV6-5; clone_size: .; j_call: TRBJ1-2; cdr3_nt: TGTGCCAGCAGTTACTCGTTAGCAGGACTCTATGGCTACACCTTC; cdr3_aa: CASSYSLAGLYGYTF
d_call: .; v_call: TRBV30; clone_size: .; j_call: TRBJ1-5; cdr3_nt: TGTGCCTGGAGTTTTGATGGGGGCCAGCCCCAGCATTTT; cdr3_aa: CAWSFDGGQPQHF
d_call: .; v_call: TRBV3-1/TRBV3-2; clone_size: .; j_call: TRBJ2-5; cdr3_nt: TGTGCCAGCAGCCAAGATCGAGCGGCTAGACAAGAGACCCAGTACTTC; cdr3_aa: CASSQDRAARQETQYF
d_call: .; v_call: TRBV5-1; clone_size: .; j_call: TRBJ1-4; cdr3_nt: TGCGCCAGCAGCTTGGGGACAGTCCCTGAAAAACTGTTTTTT; cdr3_aa: CASSLGTVPEKLFF
d_call: .; v_call: TRBV9; clone_size: .; j_call: TRBJ1-5; cdr3_nt: TGTGCCAGCAGCGTGGGCTCGAGTCAGCCCCAGCATTTT; cdr3_aa: CASSVGSSQPQHF
d_call: .; v_call: TRBV19; clone_size: .; j_call: TRBJ1-5; cdr3_nt: TGTGCCAGTAGTATTATAGGGGTTAGCAATCAGCCCCAGCATTTT; cdr3_aa: CASSIIGVSNQPQHF
d_call: TRBD2; v_call: TRBV6-4; clone_size: .; j_call: TRBJ2-3; cdr3_nt: TGTGCCAGCAGTGAGGGAGGGTGGAGGGATACGCAGTATTTT; cdr3_aa: CASSEGGWRDTQYF
d_call: TRBD2; v_call: TRBV5-4; clone_size: .; j_call: TRBJ2-5; cdr3_nt: TGTGCCAGCAGCTTGGTTGATAGCGGGGGGGCTGAGACCCAGTACTTC; cdr3_aa: CASSLVDSGGAETQYF
d_call: .; v_call: TRBV5-1; clone_size: .; j_call: TRBJ1-5; cdr3_nt: TGCGCCAGCAGCTTGCGTGTTAATCAGCCCCAGCATTTT; cdr3_aa: CASSLRVNQPQHF
d_call: .; v_call: TRBV10-3; clone_size: few; j_call: TRBJ1-5; cdr3_nt: TGTGCCATCAGCGAAGGAGGAAATCAGCCCCAGCATTTT; cdr3_aa: CAISEGGNQPQHF
d_call: TRBD1; v_call: TRBV27; clone_size: .; j_call: TRBJ1-2; cdr3_nt: TGTGCCAGCAGTTTAGGCGGACAGGGGGCCCTCAGCTTC; cdr3_aa: CASSLGGQGALSF
d_call: .; v_call: TRBV13; clone_size: once; j_call: TRBJ1-1; cdr3_nt: TGTGCCAGCAGCTCGACCGGACACCTGAACACTGAAGCTTTCTTT; cdr3_aa: CASSSTGHLNTEAFF
d_call: TRBD1; v_call: TRBV6-2/TRBV6-3; clone_size: many; j_call: TRBJ1-2; cdr3_nt: TGTGCCAGCAGTTACCACGACAGGGACCATGGCTACACCTTC; cdr3_aa: CASSYHDRDHGYTF
d_call: .; v_call: TRBV29-1; clone_size: .; j_call: TRBJ2-1; cdr3_nt: TGCAGCGTTGAGCGAGGTGAGCAGTTCTTC; cdr3_aa: CSVERGEQFF